A single sample is the source of the 27 T cell receptor beta chains below, sequenced in a study of long-term antiretroviral therapy in people with HIV. Researchers report immunoSEQ v3.0 was run at survey level. Sequencing used immunoSEQ multiplex PCR; TCRdb keeps in-frame clones, though not all of them. The data hold some 28,000 clones, with over 85% observed a single time. The sequenced sample was unsorted PBMCs, obtained 6.2 years after starting antiretroviral therapy. These receptors all come from a man aged 35-49 years with HIV.

The V and J genes are TRBV28 and TRBJ2-7; TRBD2 might be the D (6 bases). Germline values: CDR1 MDHEN, CDR2 SYDVKM. V gave up 1 base and J gave up 3 bases, with 10 bases separating them. This CDR3 is built from 14 residues. As DNA, the CDR3 is TGTGCCAGCAGTTTATCTGGCGGGATCTACGAGCAGTACTTC. Protein sequence: CASSLSGGIYEQYF. The full variable domain, rest sourced from reference TRBV28 and TRBJ2-7, is DVKVTQSSRYLVKRTGEKVFLECVQDMDHENMFWYRQDPGLGLRLIYFSYDVKMKEKGDIPEGYSVSREKKERFSLILESASTNQTSMYLCASSLSGGIYEQYFGPGTRLTVT.

This chain uses TRBV5-1 with TRBJ2-3; 9 bases line up with TRBD1. The trim removed 4 bases at V and 4 bases at J, leaving 4 bases unmatched. Looked up from germline, CDR1 is SGHRS and CDR2 is YFSETQ. The CDR3 runs 14 residues. The CDR3 coding sequence is TGCGCCAGCAGCCCCACAGGGGGCGCAGATACGCAGTATTTT. Amino acid sequence: CASSPTGGADTQYF. The full variable domain, in which reference TRBV5-1 and TRBJ2-3 provide the parts outside the CDR3, is KAGVTQTPRYLIKTRGQQVTLSCSPISGHRSVSWYQQTPGQGLQFLFEYFSETQRNKGNFPGRFSGRQFSNSRSEMNVSTLELGDSALYLCASSPTGGADTQYFGPGTRLTVL.

The chain has TRBV30 and TRBJ2-2; D remains unclear. The CDR3 consists of 14 residues. Germline lookup yields CDR1 GTSNPN and CDR2 SVGIG (reference sequence). V was cut by 7 bases and J by 6 bases, with 18 bases left in between. The DNA of the CDR3 is TGTGCCTCTGAGATTCATCCCATCTCCGGGGAGCTGTTTTTT. Its translation: CASEIHPISGELFF.

This chain connects TRBV19 to TRBJ2-5; D not resolved. The CDR3 consists of 12 residues. V was pared by 3 bases and J by 2 bases, with 4 bases between. Germline loops: CDR1 LNHDA, CDR2 SQIVND (reference sequence). The CDR3 region is CASSIRQETQYF. DNA of the CDR3: TGTGCCAGTAGTATCCGGCAAGAGACCCAGTACTTC.

The chain links TRBV29-1 to TRBJ2-7; 8 nucleotides align to TRBD2. Trimming at V came to 6 bases and at J to 1 base, leaving 8 bases not matched to a gene. Germline-derived CDR1 and CDR2 are SQVTM and ANQGSEA. The CDR3 contains 14 residues. This CDR3 is CSVLGGGPSYEQYF. In DNA form, the CDR3 reads TGCAGCGTCCTAGGCGGGGGGCCGTCCTACGAGCAGTACTTC.

This rearrangement joins TRBV9 to TRBJ2-2, with D perhaps matching TRBD2 (6 bases). Germline CDR1 is SGDLS and CDR2 is YYNGEE. The length of the CDR3 is 17 residues. The V and J ends lost 2 bases and 0 bases respectively, with 14 bases between them. The CDR3 region is CASSVPKEGANTGELFF. The CDR3 DNA is TGTGCCAGCAGCGTCCCAAAGGAGGGTGCGAACACCGGGGAGCTGTTTTTT.

This rearrangement joins TRBV11-2 to TRBJ2-2; weak D call: TRBD2 (7 bases). The CDR3 loop spans 15 amino acids. With 1 base removed from V and 6 bases from J, the gap between germline ends came to 12 bases. Germline V gene data show CDR1 as SGHAT and CDR2 as FQNNGV. CDR3 in amino acids: CASSLVEGGAGELFF. The CDR3, as DNA: TGTGCCAGCAGCTTAGTGGAGGGGGGGGCCGGGGAGCTGTTTTTT.

The chain couples TRBV9 to TRBJ1-2; no firm D call. From germline, CDR1 is SGDLS and CDR2 YYNGEE. Trimming removed 2 bases from V and 5 bases from J, with 7 bases in between. The length of the CDR3 is 12 residues. CDR3 loop: CASSVPDYGYTF. As DNA, the CDR3 is TGTGCCAGCAGCGTCCCCGATTATGGCTACACCTTC.

The rearrangement uses TRBV7-9 and TRBJ1-3; the D gene is possibly TRBD1 (6 bases). CDR1 is SEHNR and CDR2 is FQNEAQ in the germline V gene (reference sequence). Trimming took off 6 bases at V and 2 bases at J, with 11 bases between the two ends. The CDR3 has 14 amino acids. CDR3 amino acids: CASRATGTGNTIYF. The CDR3 coding sequence is TGTGCCAGCAGGGCAACAGGGACTGGAAACACCATATATTTT.

CDR3 sequence (DNA): TGTGCCAGCCAAACCGGGACAGACTCCTACGAGCAGTACTTC. This gives the protein CASQTGTDSYEQYF. This chain uses TRBV6-1 with TRBJ2-7, with 7 bases lining up with TRBD1. The CDR3 spans 14 residues. With V trimmed by 8 bases and J by 0 bases, 7 bases remained unmatched. The germline CDR1 and CDR2 sequences are MNHNS and SASEGT.

The rearrangement uses TRBV11-3 and TRBJ2-2; unclear D gene. Germline-derived CDR1 and CDR2 are SGHNT and YENEEA. The CDR3 extends over 15 amino acids. V was clipped by 1 base and J by 5 bases, with 11 bases between them. Here the CDR3 DNA reads TGTGCCAGCAGCTTAGTGGGAAGCCAGACCGGGGAGCTGTTTTTT. This translates into CASSLVGSQTGELFF.

This rearrangement joins TRBV7-6 to TRBJ2-3; perhaps TRBD2 as D (7 bases). V shed 5 bases and J shed 5 bases, with 14 bases lying between them. Per the germline V gene, CDR1 is SGHVS and CDR2 is FNYEAQ. This CDR3 is built from 14 residues. CDR3 nucleotide sequence: TGTGCCAGCAGCCACAGGGAGGGCCGAGATACGCAGTATTTT. Translating it yields CASSHREGRDTQYF.

This rearrangement joins TRBV4-1 to TRBJ2-7; a weak D match, TRBD2 (6 bases). The V and J ends lost 1 base and 7 bases respectively, with 17 bases between them. Looked up from germline, CDR1 is MGHRA and CDR2 is YSYEKL. The CDR3 runs 15 residues. The CDR3 region is CASSQVSGLSAEQYF. DNA for the CDR3: TGCGCCAGCAGCCAAGTCTCGGGACTCAGCGCTGAGCAGTACTTC.

Concerning this clone: At one end, the junction sequence differs from germline, possibly due to a read error. The chain couples TRBV2 to TRBJ2-7; no clear D. The length of the CDR3 is 10 residues. Per germline, CDR1 SNHLY and CDR2 FYNNEI. This chain's CDR3 is CASSEERKDF. DNA of the CDR3: TGTGCCAGCAGTGAGGAGCGAAAGGACTTC.

The chain is built from TRBV4-2 and TRBJ2-7, with TRBD2 as a possible D gene (5 bases). The CDR3 runs 17 residues. V lost 0 bases to trimming and J lost 6 bases, with 21 bases between them. Per the germline V gene, CDR1 is LGHNA and CDR2 is YNFKEQ. The CDR3 spells CASSQDTSRLGGREQYF. In DNA form, the CDR3 reads TGTGCCAGCAGCCAAGATACTTCGCGGCTAGGAGGCCGCGAGCAGTACTTC.

As for this clone: The junction differs from germline at one of its ends, possibly a read error. The genes are TRBV27 and TRBJ2-7, with D perhaps TRBD2 (6 bases). Per germline, CDR1 MNHEY and CDR2 SMNVEV (reference sequence). This CDR3 has 15 amino acids. The CDR3 DNA is TGTGCCAGCAGTATATCGTCGGGAGTGCCCTACGAGCAGTACTTC. It codes for CASSISSGVPYEQYF.

CDR3 nucleotide sequence: TGCGCCAGCAACGTGGCGGTGGCGGGGGTGACAGTTACAGATACGCAGTATTTT. Translating gives CASNVAVAGVTVTDTQYF. The rearrangement joins TRBV5-1 to TRBJ2-3, with 7 bases aligning to TRBD2. This CDR3 is built from 18 residues. Germline V lookup: CDR1 SGHRS, CDR2 YFSETQ. Trimming cost V 6 bases and J 3 bases; bases outside gene matches: 19.

The chain joins TRBV29-1 to TRBJ2-3; TRBD1 matches 9 bases. The CDR3 runs 16 residues. In germline, CDR1 is SQVTM, CDR2 ANQGSEA. The V and J ends lost 2 bases and 8 bases, in that order; junction bases with no gene match: 14. Here the CDR3 reads CSVEFSGQGSPGTQYF. The CDR3, as DNA: TGCAGCGTTGAATTTTCGGGACAGGGAAGCCCAGGTACGCAGTATTTT.

The chain has TRBV5-8 and TRBJ1-2; a weak D match, TRBD1 (5 bases). V gave up 3 bases and J gave up 7 bases, with 19 bases separating them. Germline lookup yields CDR1 SGHTS and CDR2 YDEGEE. The CDR3 is 15 amino acids. The CDR3 reads CASSSKGRGRSGYTF. The CDR3 DNA sequence: TGTGCCAGCAGCTCCAAAGGGAGGGGCAGAAGTGGCTACACCTTC.

The chain couples TRBV9 to TRBJ1-1; D uncertain. The CDR3 extends over 13 amino acids. Germline V lookup: CDR1 SGDLS, CDR2 YYNGEE. Trimming removed 0 bases from V and 11 bases from J, with 14 bases in between. The CDR3 DNA reads as TGTGCCAGCAGCGTAGATCCTACCCCCCCGGCTTTCTTT. Its protein product is CASSVDPTPPAFF.

The rearrangement links TRBV7-6 to TRBJ2-7; D tentatively fits TRBD1 or TRBD2 (7 bases each). V lost 5 bases and J lost 4, with 15 bases in between. The CDR3 loop spans 14 amino acids. Germline-derived CDR1 and CDR2 are SGHVS and FNYEAQ. CDR3 amino acids: CASSPGGGSYEQYF. The CDR3 DNA reads as TGTGCCAGCAGCCCAGGGGGGGGCTCGTACGAGCAGTACTTC. The entire variable domain, with the rest obtained from reference TRBV7-6 and TRBJ2-7, is as follows: GAGVSQSPRYKVTKRGQDVALRCDPISGHVSLYWYRQALGQGPEFLTYFNYEAQQDKSGLPNDRFSAERPEGSISTLTIQRTEQRDSAMYRCASSPGGGSYEQYFGPGTRLTVT.

The rearrangement links TRBV7-2 to TRBJ2-1, with 12 nucleotides matching TRBD2. From germline, CDR1 is SGHTA and CDR2 FQGNSA. The CDR3 loop spans 15 amino acids. After removal of 5 bases from V and 14 bases from J, the junction contained 13 bases not matched to a gene. CDR3 residues: CASSTGLAGKPSKFF. Written as DNA, the CDR3 is TGTGCCAGCAGCACCGGACTAGCGGGGAAACCTTCTAAGTTCTTC.

The CDR3 DNA reads as TGTGCCAGCAGTTTGGTCCCTTTGACAGGTGACTATGGCTACACCTTC. Its protein is CASSLVPLTGDYGYTF. The gene calls are TRBV27 and TRBJ1-2; D might be TRBD1 (6 bases). Germline V gene data show CDR1 as MNHEY and CDR2 as SMNVEV (reference sequence). This CDR3 comprises 16 residues. Trimming took 3 bases from V and 3 from J, leaving 17 bases between them.

J is TRBJ1-4 and V is TRBV25-1, with D possibly matching TRBD1 (5 bases). Germline V lookup: CDR1 MGHDK, CDR2 SYGVNS. CDR3 length: 13 residues. V was cut by 9 bases and J by 7 bases, with 15 bases left in between. CDR3 sequence: CASSSTGSEKLFF. DNA of the CDR3: TGTGCCAGTTCTTCCACAGGCTCTGAAAAACTGTTTTTT.

The V call is TRBV7-2, the J call TRBJ1-2, with D uncertain. There are 12 residues in the CDR3. Trimming stripped 2 bases from V and 3 bases from J, with 4 bases between. The germline V gene has CDR1 SGHTA and CDR2 FQGNSA. CDR3 nucleotide sequence: TGTGCCAGCAGCTTACCCGACTATGGCTACACCTTC. This encodes CASSLPDYGYTF. Full variable domain (missing parts from reference TRBV7-2 and TRBJ1-2): GAGVSQSPSNKVTEKGKDVELRCDPISGHTALYWYRQSLGQGLEFLIYFQGNSAPDKSGLPSDRFSAERTGGSVSTLTIQRTQQEDSAVYLCASSLPDYGYTFGSGTRLTVV.

The rearrangement joins TRBV5-4 to TRBJ1-6, with 7 bases that match TRBD1. V was clipped by 4 bases and J by 7 bases; unmatched bases: 8. The V gene's germline CDR1 is SGHNT and CDR2 YYREEE (reference sequence). This CDR3 spans 15 amino acids. CDR3 sequence: CASSPEDRPNSPLHF. As DNA, the CDR3 is TGTGCCAGCAGCCCGGAGGACAGGCCAAATTCACCCCTCCACTTT.

This rearrangement joins TRBV7-9 to TRBJ1-1; 8 positions agree with TRBD1. Germline V gives CDR1 SEHNR, CDR2 FQNEAQ (reference sequence). The trim removed 3 bases at V and 7 bases at J, leaving 7 bases unmatched. CDR3 length equals 14 residues. The CDR3 DNA reads TGTGCCAGCAGCTTCGGACAGGGCATGGGTGAAGCTTTCTTT. This encodes CASSFGQGMGEAFF.